These 14 T cell receptor beta chains came from one sample sequenced in a study of blood T cell repertoires in COVID-19. Profiling relied on immunoSEQ multiplex PCR, and the TCRdb table lists in-frame clones only, not all of them. The sample lists about 80,000 clones, around 76% occurring once. Sequenced sample: peripheral blood. The receptors here all came from a human donor in a cohort sampled during active COVID-19.

V usage is TRBV7-9 and J usage is TRBJ2-5; no reliable D call. The germline V gene encodes CDR1 SEHNR and CDR2 FQNEAQ (reference sequence). The V gene lost 4 bases and the J gene lost 4 bases, with 7 bases spanning the gap. The CDR3 sequence is 12 residues long. CDR3 sequence (DNA): TGTGCCAGCAGCTCCACTGCAGAGACCCAGTACTTC. It yields the protein CASSSTAETQYF.

The chain couples TRBV6-1 to TRBJ2-1; 8 nucleotides line up with TRBD1. The CDR3 covers 15 residues. Germline CDR1 MNHNS, CDR2 SASEGT. Trimming took 3 bases from V and 3 from J; bases not matched to a gene: 4. The DNA of the CDR3 is TGTGCCAGCAGTGAGCAGGGGGCCGACTACAATGAGCAGTTCTTC. Translation gives CASSEQGADYNEQFF.

This sequence joins TRBV5-5 and TRBJ1-2; TRBD1 is a possible D gene (5 bases). From germline, CDR1 is SGHKS and CDR2 YYEKEE (reference sequence). This CDR3 is 12 amino acids long. V was pared by 1 base and J by 4 bases, with 5 bases between. In nucleotides, the CDR3 is TGTGCCAGCAGCTTGCAGGGCTATGGCTACACCTTC. The encoded protein is CASSLQGYGYTF. The full variable domain, its missing parts supplied by reference TRBV5-5 and TRBJ1-2, is DAGVTQSPTHLIKTRGQQVTLRCSPISGHKSVSWYQQVLGQGPQFIFQYYEKEERGRGNFPDRFSARQFPNYSSELNVNALLLGDSALYLCASSLQGYGYTFGSGTRLTVV.

J is TRBJ2-1 and V is TRBV9, with a tentative D call TRBD2 (5 bases). The V end was cut by 3 bases, the J end by 0 bases, with 22 bases between. The germline V gene encodes CDR1 SGDLS and CDR2 YYNGEE. The CDR3 is made up of 19 amino acids. The CDR3 coding sequence is TGTGCCAGCAGCGCCCACGGTTCGAAAGGGAGCAGCTCCTACAATGAGCAGTTCTTC. It encodes CASSAHGSKGSSSYNEQFF. Using reference TRBV9 and TRBJ2-1 for the parts outside the CDR3, the full variable domain is DSGVTQTPKHLITATGQRVTLRCSPRSGDLSVYWYQQSLDQGLQFLIQYYNGEERAKGNILERFSAQQFPDLHSELNLSSLELGDSALYFCASSAHGSKGSSSYNEQFFGPGTRLTVL.

This chain joins TRBV24-1 and TRBJ2-2, with 8 bases lining up with TRBD1. V dropped 1 base and J dropped 0; count of bases not matched to a gene: 15. This CDR3 comprises 21 residues. Germline CDR1 KGHDR, CDR2 SFDVKD. The CDR3 sequence is CATSDFRGPVLTASNTGELFF. In nucleotides, the CDR3 is TGTGCCACCAGTGATTTCAGGGGGCCCGTATTAACAGCTTCGAACACCGGGGAGCTGTTTTTT.

The genes are TRBV5-1 and TRBJ1-1; D is ambiguous. Trimming took 1 base from V and 3 from J, leaving 16 bases between them. The CDR3 length is 16 residues. Per the germline V gene, CDR1 is SGHRS and CDR2 is YFSETQ. CDR3 coding DNA: TGCGCCAGCAGCTTGAACGGAGAGAACCGGGACACTGAAGCTTTCTTT. Its translation is CASSLNGENRDTEAFF.

This clone was recorded once. This chain links TRBV5-4 with TRBJ1-2, with a tentative D call TRBD1 (6 bases). The germline gives CDR1 SGHNT, CDR2 YYREEE (reference sequence). The ends were cut back, 4 bases at V and 4 bases at J, with 17 bases in the middle. The CDR3 has 15 amino acids. The CDR3 nucleotides read TGTGCCAGCAGCCTAGGACAGACCGGTGGCTATGGCTACACCTTC. This encodes CASSLGQTGGYGYTF.

This sequence joins TRBV7-9 and TRBJ2-5; the D gene is possibly TRBD2 (5 bases). Germline V gives CDR1 SEHNR, CDR2 FQNEAQ (reference sequence). The V end was cut by 5 bases, the J end by 2 bases, with 18 bases between. The CDR3 is made up of 16 amino acids. The CDR3 nucleotides are TGTGCCAGCAGCCTTTCGAACCCGACGGGACAAGAGACCCAGTACTTC. Amino acid sequence: CASSLSNPTGQETQYF.

The CDR3: CASSFEGGNSPLHF. The CDR3 DNA reads as TGCGCCAGCAGCTTCGAGGGTGGTAATTCACCCCTCCACTTT. The chain has TRBV5-1 and TRBJ1-6; D is uncertain. This CDR3 has 14 residues. Trimming took 2 bases from V and 6 from J, leaving 9 bases between them. The germline gives CDR1 SGHRS, CDR2 YFSETQ.

The V gene is TRBV5-6, the J gene TRBJ2-7; maybe TRBD1 (6 bases). The CDR3 covers 15 residues. Trimming shortened V by 0 bases and J by 5 bases, and 15 bases separated the two germline ends. Germline CDR1 is SGHDT and CDR2 is YYEEEE. The CDR3 sequence: CASSLGGLPPHEQYV. In DNA, the CDR3 is TGTGCCAGCAGCTTGGGGGGGCTCCCCCCCCACGAGCAGTACGTC.

This chain connects TRBV10-3 to TRBJ2-1; TRBD2 agrees at 11 bases. This CDR3 is 16 amino acids long. Germline V gives CDR1 ENHRY, CDR2 SYGVKD. The trim removed 4 bases at V and 5 bases at J, leaving 7 bases unmatched. CDR3: CAISAALAGAHNEQFF. CDR3 in DNA: TGTGCCATCAGTGCAGCACTAGCGGGGGCCCACAATGAGCAGTTCTTC.

This clone was recorded only once. The rearrangement joins TRBV10-3 to TRBJ2-1, with 7 bases identical to TRBD2. This CDR3 has 15 residues. Looked up from germline, CDR1 is ENHRY and CDR2 is SYGVKD. V lost 6 bases, J lost 4 bases, and 9 bases stayed unmatched. This CDR3 reads CAISLLAAGYNEQFF. Here the CDR3 DNA reads TGTGCCATCAGCCTTCTAGCGGCGGGATACAATGAGCAGTTCTTC.

The chain links TRBV11-3 to TRBJ2-1; the D gene is possibly TRBD1 (5 bases). The CDR3 has 17 amino acids. Germline CDR1 and CDR2: SGHNT and YENEEA. Trimming shortened V by 7 bases and J by 6 bases, and 25 bases separated the two germline ends. CDR3 DNA: TGTGCCAGCACTTACTCCTCGAAGGGCAGGGTGCTCAATGAGCAGTTCTTC. Its translation is CASTYSSKGRVLNEQFF.

The J gene is TRBJ2-5, the V gene TRBV5-1; 9 nucleotides align to TRBD1. Germline CDR1 reads SGHRS; CDR2 reads YFSETQ. Trimming cost V 3 bases and J 4 bases; bases outside gene matches: 4. CDR3 size: 14 residues. The DNA of the CDR3 is TGCGCCAGCAGCTCTCGGACAGGGGTAGAGACCCAGTACTTC. Amino acid sequence: CASSSRTGVETQYF.